This T cell receptor (beta chain) appears in the sequencing data of a study of blood T cell repertoires in COVID-19. Data came from immunoSEQ multiplex PCR; TCRdb stores just in-frame clones and leaves some out. The sample shows about 74,000 clones, around 86% of them seen only once. The CDR3 is 14 residues long. The ends were cut back, 0 bases at V and 5 bases at J, with 10 bases in the middle. Germline V CDR1 and CDR2: KGHSH, LQKENI. The sample taken for sequencing was peripheral blood. This receptor was obtained from an elderly woman with active or convalescent COVID-19. V and J are TRBV18 and TRBJ2-5; tentative D call: TRBD1 (5 bases). The CDR3 region is CASSPPRGVETQYF. CDR3 in DNA: TGTGCCAGCTCACCACCTAGGGGTGTGGAGACCCAGTACTTC.